This T cell receptor (beta chain) came from a study of CD8 T cells in Susac syndrome. This CDR3 comprises 15 residues. Trimming pared 1 base from V and 1 base from J, leaving 8 bases between. Germline CDR1 reads PRHDT; CDR2 reads FYEKMQ (reference sequence). The RNA input was roughly 0.45 to 1 ug, and it was reverse transcribed with random hexamers. From the immunoSEQ multiplex PCR reads, TCRdb called clonotypes with MiXCR, one entry per CDR3 protein. The sample shows 130,000 to 150,000 distinct CDR3 sequences, approximately 95% of them seen only once. The material sequenced was CD8+ T cells from PBMCs. This clonotype originated in a human donor in good health. The J gene is TRBJ1-3, the V gene TRBV13, with unresolved D. CDR3 nucleotides: TGTGCCAGCAGCTTAGACCCGGGATCTGGAAACACCATATATTTT. It is translated as CASSLDPGSGNTIYF. Variable domain in full (rest from reference TRBV13 and TRBJ1-3): AAGVIQSPRHLIKEKRETATLKCYPIPRHDTVYWYQQGPGQDPQFLISFYEKMQSDKGSIPDRFSAQQFSDYHSELNMSSLELGDSALYFCASSLDPGSGNTIYFGEGSWLTVV.